The rows below give T cell receptor beta chains drawn from one sample of a study of blood T cell repertoires in COVID-19. TCRdb's copy holds only in-frame clones and misses some; the assay was immunoSEQ multiplex PCR. The data show 200,000 to 300,000 clones, with about 84% seen just once and approximately 8.7% held by the top ten. Material for sequencing was peripheral blood. These TCRs come from a woman of 80 years or more with acute or convalescent COVID-19. CDR3s include the opening cysteine and the closing phenylalanine or tryptophan. The D gene is left open where the match is weak. The size field is filled for only some rows; it gives once, few, many or a size class.

cdr3_aa | cdr3_nt | j_call | clone_size | v_call | d_call
CASSDNQGFYGYTF | TGTGCCAGCAGTGACAACCAGGGGTTCTATGGCTACACCTTC | TRBJ1-2 | . | TRBV6-4 | .
CASSSYGQGARHTEAFF | TGCGCCAGCAGCTCGTACGGACAGGGGGCGAGACACACTGAAGCTTTCTTT | TRBJ1-1 | . | TRBV5-1 | TRBD1
CASSQGLSNTEAFF | TGTGCCAGCAGCCAAGGACTCTCGAACACTGAAGCTTTCTTT | TRBJ1-1 | . | TRBV3-1/TRBV3-2 | .
CASSVRASGGAGEQFF | TGTGCCAGCAGCGTAAGGGCTAGCGGGGGGGCAGGTGAGCAGTTCTTC | TRBJ2-1 | few | TRBV9 | TRBD2
CAIRGTRGTDTQYF | TGTGCCATCAGGGGGACACGTGGCACAGATACGCAGTATTTT | TRBJ2-3 | . | TRBV10-3 | .
CASSLAVGETQYF | TGTGCCAGCAGTCTAGCGGTTGGGGAGACCCAGTACTTC | TRBJ2-5 | . | TRBV6-5 | TRBD2
CASSSRGLYGYTF | TGTGCCAGCAGCTCTCGAGGGCTCTATGGCTACACCTTC | TRBJ1-2 | once | TRBV7-9 | .
CASSSGTSGPSYEQYF | TGTGCCAGCAGCTCCGGGACTAGCGGGCCTTCCTACGAGCAGTACTTC | TRBJ2-7 | . | TRBV7-9 | TRBD2
CASSVGGALAKNIQYF | TGTGCCAGCAGTGTAGGGGGAGCGCTAGCCAAAAACATTCAGTACTTC | TRBJ2-4 | . | TRBV6-1 | .
CASSHDRVGYTF | TGCGCCAGCAGTCACGACAGGGTCGGCTACACCTTC | TRBJ1-2 | . | TRBV5-1 | TRBD1
CASRLRAGVHEQFF | TGTGCAAGTCGCCTAAGAGCGGGAGTGCATGAGCAGTTCTTC | TRBJ2-1 | once | TRBV12-2 | .
CASSLAGGHQETQYF | TGCGCCAGCAGCTTAGCGGGAGGGCACCAAGAGACCCAGTACTTC | TRBJ2-5 | . | TRBV5-1 | TRBD2
CARLGRGNTEAFF | TGTGCTAGGTTGGGCAGGGGAAATACTGAAGCTTTCTTT | TRBJ1-1 | . | TRBV12-5 | .
CASSPGTDNEQFF | TGTGCCAGCAGCCCCGGGACAGACAATGAGCAGTTCTTC | TRBJ2-1 | . | TRBV7-9 | TRBD1
CATQQGANTGELFF | TGTGCCACTCAACAGGGGGCGAACACCGGGGAGCTGTTTTTT | TRBJ2-2 | . | TRBV6-6 | TRBD1
CASSLGTSGRLPYEQYF | TGCGCCAGCAGCTTGGGTACTAGCGGGAGGCTCCCCTACGAGCAGTACTTC | TRBJ2-7 | . | TRBV5-1 | TRBD2
CASRLGLRGNTIYF | TGTGCAAGTCGCTTAGGACTGAGGGGAAACACCATATATTTT | TRBJ1-3 | few | TRBV12-2 | .
CATSEPAGGRDEQFF | TGTGCCACCAGTGAGCCAGCGGGAGGGCGCGATGAGCAGTTCTTC | TRBJ2-1 | . | TRBV24-1 | TRBD2
CASMRGGGRTEAFF | TGTGCCAGCATGCGGGGAGGGGGGAGGACTGAAGCTTTCTTT | TRBJ1-1 | . | TRBV3-1/TRBV3-2 | .
CASSSQTAGALYEQYF | TGTGCCAGCAGCTCCCAGACAGCGGGAGCCCTCTACGAGCAGTACTTC | TRBJ2-7 | few | TRBV7-3 | TRBD2
CASSEFSGEF | TGTGCCAGCAGTGAATTTTCCGGAGAATTC | TRBJ1-2 | . | TRBV6-1 | .
CASSPGTGIYGYTF | TGTGCCAGCAGTCCAGGGACAGGAATCTATGGCTACACCTTC | TRBJ1-2 | . | TRBV28 | TRBD1
CASSKDQYSGTGESSYNEQFF | TGTGCCAGCAGCAAAGATCAGTATAGCGGGACGGGCGAAAGCTCCTACAATGAGCAGTTCTTC | TRBJ2-1 | . | TRBV21-1 | .
CASSTSGTGGYGYTF | TGTGCCAGTAGTACCTCCGGGACAGGGGGCTATGGCTACACCTTC | TRBJ1-2 | . | TRBV19 | TRBD1
CASWGGYNEQFF | TGTGCCAGCTGGGGCGGCTACAATGAGCAGTTCTTC | TRBJ2-1 | few | TRBV28 | .
CASSQVQGAKYGYTF | TGTGCCAGCAGCCAGGTTCAGGGGGCGAAGTATGGCTACACCTTC | TRBJ1-2 | . | TRBV3-1/TRBV3-2 | TRBD1
CASSESLAGVGTGELFF | TGCGCCAGCAGTGAGTCCCTAGCGGGAGTAGGCACCGGGGAGCTGTTTTTT | TRBJ2-2 | . | TRBV10-1 | TRBD2
CASSQNAVYGYTF | TGTGCCAGCAGCCAAAATGCAGTGTATGGCTACACCTTC | TRBJ1-2 | . | TRBV16 | .
CASSIAPTTYEQYF | TGTGCCAGTAGTATAGCCCCGACTACCTACGAGCAGTACTTC | TRBJ2-7 | . | TRBV19 | .